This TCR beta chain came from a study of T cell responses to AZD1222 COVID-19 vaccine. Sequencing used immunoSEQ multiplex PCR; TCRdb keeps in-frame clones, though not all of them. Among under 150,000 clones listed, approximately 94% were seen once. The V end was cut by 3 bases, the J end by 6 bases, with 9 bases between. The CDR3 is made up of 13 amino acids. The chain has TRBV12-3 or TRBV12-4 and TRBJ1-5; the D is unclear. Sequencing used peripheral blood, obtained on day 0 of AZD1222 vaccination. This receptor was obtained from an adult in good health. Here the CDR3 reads CASSFPYPQPQHF. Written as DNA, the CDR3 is TGTGCCAGCAGTTTCCCCTATCCTCAGCCCCAGCATTTT.